The table lists the clone carrying this T cell receptor (beta chain) with many counts. Its target is not known. Germline trimming cut 1 base from V and 10 bases from J; bases unmatched to any gene: 8. The length of the CDR3 is 15 residues. CDR1 SGHNT and CDR2 YENEEA come from the germline V gene. The source material, RNA transcripts, was used to amplify TCR beta CDR3 regions. The study used the HTBI primer set for a first-round RT-PCR of the TCR CDR3. Using its own MiXCR run on the multiplex PCR reads, TCRdb lists one record per CDR3 protein. This table holds more than 500,000 distinct CDR3 sequences, 14% found once. The sample is drawn from a study of T cells in Graves' hyperthyroidism and ophthalmopathy. Hyperthyroidism, newly diagnosed and lasting under 2 months, affected patients aged 18 to 65. For the diagnoses, clinical symptoms, serum thyroxine and TRAb, thyroid ultrasound and orbital computed tomography were used.

Study-wide results and limits: Most clonotypes that expanded in the thyroid above 0.001 also showed up in blood. Separation of ophthalmopathy from stable hyperthyroidism was achieved by a 13 V-J model.

Specimen: blood. The chain is built from TRBV11-3 and TRBJ2-1, with 9 bases lining up with TRBD2. The origin of this receptor is a woman aged 40 to 49 with Graves' hyperthyroidism. CDR3 region: CASSLGPGLAGEQFF. In nucleotides, the CDR3 is TGTGCCAGCAGCTTAGGCCCGGGACTAGCAGGGGAGCAGTTCTTC.